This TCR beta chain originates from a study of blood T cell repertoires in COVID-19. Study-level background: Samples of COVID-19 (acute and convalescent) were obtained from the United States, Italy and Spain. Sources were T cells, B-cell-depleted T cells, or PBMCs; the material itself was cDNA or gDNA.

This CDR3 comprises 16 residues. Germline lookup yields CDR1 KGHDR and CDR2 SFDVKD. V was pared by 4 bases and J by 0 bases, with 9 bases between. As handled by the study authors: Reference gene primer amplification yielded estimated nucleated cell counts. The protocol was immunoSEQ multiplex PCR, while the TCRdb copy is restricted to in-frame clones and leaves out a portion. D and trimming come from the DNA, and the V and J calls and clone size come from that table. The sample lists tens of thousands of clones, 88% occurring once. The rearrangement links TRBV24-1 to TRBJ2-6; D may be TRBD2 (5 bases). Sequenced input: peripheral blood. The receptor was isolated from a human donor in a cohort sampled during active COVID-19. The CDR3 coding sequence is TGTGCCACCAGTGAGCTTGGGAGCTCTGGGGCCAACGTCCTGACTTTC. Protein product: CATSELGSSGANVLTF.